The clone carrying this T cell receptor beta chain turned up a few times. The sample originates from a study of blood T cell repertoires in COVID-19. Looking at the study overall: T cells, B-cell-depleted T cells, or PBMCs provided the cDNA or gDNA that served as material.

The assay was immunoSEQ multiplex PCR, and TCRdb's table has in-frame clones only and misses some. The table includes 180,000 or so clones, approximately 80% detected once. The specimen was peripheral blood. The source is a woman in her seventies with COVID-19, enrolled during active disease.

CDR3: CASRQLAGDVGELFF. The CDR3 bases are TGTGCCAGCAGACAACTAGCGGGAGATGTCGGGGAGCTGTTTTTT. The V gene is TRBV11-2, the J gene TRBJ2-2; 11 bases match TRBD2. Germline CDR1 is SGHAT and CDR2 is FQNNGV. The CDR3 consists of 15 residues. V shed 6 bases, J shed 7 bases, and the junction held 7 bases outside the gene matches.